The 22 T cell receptor beta chains in this list originate from one sample, sequenced in a study of blood T cell repertoires in COVID-19 (dated by TCRdb to 2020 to 2022). Library prep was done by the immunoSEQ multiplex PCR assay. The clones in this table, taken by TCRdb from immuneACCESS, are in-frame only. Not every clone is retained; where verified, under half of the shortfall comes from an unresolved V gene, and the cause of the rest is unknown. This sample is represented by approximately 63,000 clones; just over 85% of them were singletons. The ten biggest clones cover approximately 17% of the sample. Source material: peripheral blood. These receptors all come from a woman older than 75 with active COVID-19.

This rearrangement joins TRBV7-9 to TRBJ2-2, with D tentatively TRBD2 (5 bases). V lost 4 bases to trimming and J lost 3 bases, with 18 bases between them. The CDR3 extends over 17 amino acids. Germline CDR1 and CDR2: SEHNR and FQNEAQ (reference sequence). The CDR3 nucleotides read TGTGCCAGCAGCTCCCTTGCGGGTAGGCGAGACACCGGGGAGCTGTTTTTT. This codes for CASSSLAGRRDTGELFF.

This clone has a handful of counts. The J gene is TRBJ1-1, the V gene TRBV7-2; D uncertain. The germline V gene has CDR1 SGHTA and CDR2 FQGNSA. The CDR3 extends over 14 amino acids. V was clipped by 5 bases and J by 1 base, with 11 bases between them. CDR3 nucleotides: TGTGCCAGCAGCCGGCGGCAGCGGAACACTGAAGCTTTCTTT. Encoded protein: CASSRRQRNTEAFF.

This rearrangement joins TRBV27 to TRBJ1-1; D is ambiguous. V dropped 5 bases and J dropped 1 base, with 11 bases sitting between them. Germline CDR1 is MNHEY and CDR2 is SMNVEV (reference sequence). The CDR3 extends over 14 amino acids. CDR3 coding DNA: TGTGCCAGCAGTCCCTTCTCCCCGAACACTGAAGCTTTCTTT. This translates into CASSPFSPNTEAFF.

The V and J genes are TRBV12-3 or TRBV12-4 and TRBJ2-7, with unresolved D. V dropped 8 bases and J dropped 5 bases, with 10 bases sitting between them. This CDR3 comprises 11 residues. CDR3 sequence reads: CASAAKNEQYF. The CDR3 DNA is TGTGCCAGCGCCGCGAAGAACGAGCAGTACTTC.

The V and J genes are TRBV9 and TRBJ2-3; no clear D. Germline V gives CDR1 SGDLS, CDR2 YYNGEE. V was cut by 7 bases and J by 6 bases, with 15 bases left in between. The CDR3 has 13 residues. DNA for the CDR3: TGTGCCAGCTCGCCTCTAGTCCTTGATACGCAGTATTTT. Translated, it gives CASSPLVLDTQYF.

This chain links TRBV5-1 with TRBJ2-2, with D perhaps matching TRBD2 (5 bases). V was trimmed by 4 bases and J by 2 bases, leaving 9 bases between them. Germline V gives CDR1 SGHRS, CDR2 YFSETQ. This CDR3 has 14 residues. Here the CDR3 reads CASSTLANTGELFF. CDR3 DNA: TGCGCCAGCAGCACCCTAGCCAACACCGGGGAGCTGTTTTTT. Drawing the rest from reference TRBV5-1 and TRBJ2-2, the complete variable domain is KAGVTQTPRYLIKTRGQQVTLSCSPISGHRSVSWYQQTPGQGLQFLFEYFSETQRNKGNFPGRFSGRQFSNSRSEMNVSTLELGDSALYLCASSTLANTGELFFGEGSRLTVL.

The V gene is TRBV21-1, the J gene TRBJ2-7; the D call TRBD2 from the table was never checked on the DNA. TRBV21-1 is marked as a pseudogene. CDR3 length: 17 residues. The CDR3 region has the DNA TGTGCCAGCAGCCGCTCTCTACCGGGACTAGCGGCATACGAGCAGTACTTC. This sequence encodes CASSRSLPGLAAYEQYF.

The genes are TRBV28 and TRBJ1-3; TRBD1 agrees at 7 bases. Germline V gene data show CDR1 as MDHEN and CDR2 as SYDVKM. V was clipped by 5 bases and J by 1 base; unmatched bases: 8. This CDR3 contains 16 residues. Here the CDR3 reads CASSLGTVDSGNTIYF. In DNA, the CDR3 is TGTGCCAGCAGTCTCGGGACAGTCGATTCTGGAAACACCATATATTTT.

Details on this clone: The junction and the germline gene differ at one end; a read error may be behind it. The V call is TRBV7-9, the J call TRBJ2-7, with D maybe TRBD2 (6 bases). CDR3 size: 12 residues. Germline V gene data show CDR1 as SEHNR and CDR2 as FQNEAQ (reference sequence). In DNA, the CDR3 is TGTGCCAGCAGCCACTCGGAGGGGTTCTTGGACTTC. As protein: CASSHSEGFLDF.

This chain joins TRBV4-3 and TRBJ2-7; TRBD1 might be the D (6 bases). The V gene lost 0 bases and the J gene lost 2 bases, with 8 bases spanning the gap. The germline V gene has CDR1 LGHNA and CDR2 YSLEER. CDR3 length: 14 amino acids. CDR3 residues: CASSQDNRAYEQYF. CDR3 DNA: TGCGCCAGCAGCCAAGATAACAGGGCCTACGAGCAGTACTTC.

The gene calls are TRBV6-1 and TRBJ1-5; D is unresolved. The CDR3 runs to 16 residues. The V gene's germline CDR1 is MNHNS and CDR2 SASEGT. V lost 4 bases to trimming and J lost 0 bases, with 13 bases between them. CDR3 coding DNA: TGTGCCAGCAGTGGGGCCACCCTATATAGCAATCAGCCCCAGCATTTT. This translates into CASSGATLYSNQPQHF.

This clone was detected only once. The V call is TRBV7-3, the J call TRBJ2-2, with D maybe TRBD2 (6 bases). There are 16 residues in the CDR3. The V gene's germline CDR1 is SGHTA and CDR2 FQGTGA. V lost 2 bases to trimming and J lost 4 bases, with 14 bases between them. CDR3 nucleotides: TGTGCCAGCAGCTTAGTTAGACTAGTTGGCACCGGGGAGCTGTTTTTT. It specifies CASSLVRLVGTGELFF.

The rearrangement uses TRBV9 and TRBJ2-3; 8 bases agree with TRBD2. Germline CDR1 and CDR2: SGDLS and YYNGEE. This CDR3 has 16 amino acids. The J segment lost 6 bases and the V segment lost 0 bases, leaving 9 bases of the junction unmatched. The CDR3 nucleotides are TGTGCCAGCAGCGTAGCGGGGGGGGGAAATTGGGATACGCAGTATTTT. Translating gives CASSVAGGGNWDTQYF.

This clone was picked up one time. V and J are TRBV5-4 and TRBJ2-3; 10 nucleotides agree with TRBD2. This CDR3 is 14 amino acids long. J was trimmed by 4 bases and V by 4 bases; bases with no gene match: 3. Looked up from germline, CDR1 is SGHNT and CDR2 is YYREEE (reference sequence). For the CDR3, the DNA is TGTGCCAGCAGCCTAGCGGGGGTGTCAGATACGCAGTATTTT. Protein product: CASSLAGVSDTQYF.

The rearrangement links TRBV5-1 to TRBJ1-2; 9 nucleotides match TRBD1. There are 16 residues in the CDR3. Germline assignment: CDR1 SGHRS and CDR2 YFSETQ. The V gene end was trimmed by 2 bases and the J gene end by 5 bases; junction bases not matched to a gene: 10. In nucleotides, the CDR3 is TGCGCCAGCAGCTTACAGGGGGCGGTGGACACTTATGGCTACACCTTC. Protein sequence: CASSLQGAVDTYGYTF.

The CDR3 loop reads CASSPQAGAGNTEAFF. Written as DNA, the CDR3 is TGTGCCAGCTCACCACAGGCGGGGGCGGGGAACACTGAAGCTTTCTTT. This sequence joins TRBV18 and TRBJ1-1, with a weak D call TRBD1 (6 bases). This CDR3 spans 16 amino acids. Trimming pared 1 base from V and 1 base from J, leaving 13 bases between. Germline-derived CDR1 and CDR2 are KGHSH and LQKENI. The entire variable domain, with the rest obtained from reference TRBV18 and TRBJ1-1, is as follows: NAGVMQNPRHLVRRRGQEARLRCSPMKGHSHVYWYRQLPEEGLKFMVYLQKENIIDESGMPKERFSAEFPKEGPSILRIQQVVRGDSAAYFCASSPQAGAGNTEAFFGQGTRLTVV.

This sequence joins TRBV30 and TRBJ2-3, with D maybe TRBD2 (7 bases). The CDR3 contains 16 residues. V was pared by 2 bases and J by 3 bases, with 18 bases between. Germline-derived CDR1 and CDR2 are GTSNPN and SVGIG (reference sequence). CDR3 protein: CAWSWDTWGGTDTQYF. The CDR3 region has the DNA TGTGCCTGGAGTTGGGACACCTGGGGGGGAACAGATACGCAGTATTTT.

The chain has TRBV6-2 or TRBV6-3 and TRBJ2-2, with 10 bases aligning to TRBD2. Looked up from germline, CDR1 is MNHEY and CDR2 is SVGEGT. Trimming removed 2 bases from V and 4 bases from J; junction bases left unmatched: 4. The CDR3 sequence is 16 residues long. In nucleotides, the CDR3 is TGTGCCAGCAGTTACGGTACTAGCGGGGTCACCGGGGAGCTGTTTTTT. Amino acid sequence: CASSYGTSGVTGELFF.

The chain couples TRBV6-5 to TRBJ1-4, with D perhaps TRBD1 (6 bases). Germline CDR1 reads MNHEY; CDR2 reads SVGAGI. The length of the CDR3 is 14 residues. V lost 6 bases, J lost 8 bases, and 16 bases lay in between. CDR3 nucleotide sequence: TGTGCCAGCAGATACAGGGAAACGGGAGAAAAACTGTTTTTT. This codes for CASRYRETGEKLFF.

The V and J genes are TRBV18 and TRBJ1-2; perhaps TRBD1 as D (6 bases). The CDR3 contains 14 residues. Looked up from germline, CDR1 is KGHSH and CDR2 is LQKENI. V was shortened by 3 bases and J by 2 bases, with 10 bases between the two germline ends. The CDR3 here is CASSPLGQNYGYTF. CDR3 nucleotide sequence: TGTGCCAGCTCACCCTTAGGACAGAACTATGGCTACACCTTC.

The genes are TRBV4-3 and TRBJ1-6, with TRBD1 matching over 9 bases. The CDR3 is 19 residues long. Germline lookup yields CDR1 LGHNA and CDR2 YSLEER. V gave up 2 bases and J gave up 1 base; unmatched junction bases: 9. The CDR3 nucleotides are TGCGCCAGCAGCCAAAGGGGAAGGACAGGGGTATCCTATAATTCACCCCTCCACTTT. It codes for CASSQRGRTGVSYNSPLHF.

The chain uses TRBV6-2 or TRBV6-3 and TRBJ2-1; D ambiguous. The CDR3 has 13 residues. Trimming pared 4 bases from V and 0 bases from J, leaving 4 bases between. Germline V gene lookup returns CDR1 MNHEY and CDR2 SVGEGT. The CDR3 nucleotides read TGTGCCAGCAGTTCCAGCTCCTACAATGAGCAGTTCTTC. This encodes CASSSSSYNEQFF.